This T cell receptor beta chain was sequenced during a study of OX40 agonist ivuxolimab in advanced cancers. General study findings and limits: The antigen specificity of the peripheral T cells (those that were expanded) was not determined.

Here immunoSEQ multiplex PCR was the method, and the copy in TCRdb shows in-frame clones only, minus some. This table has about 90,000 clones, roughly 88% appearing once. As concerns this clone: Its matching antigen is unknown.

The receptor was derived from an adult with an advanced solid tumor such as melanoma, head and neck, liver or kidney cancer. The sample in question was CD4+ or CD8+ T cells sorted from blood, obtained in a trial of the OX40 agonist ivuxolimab.

The CDR3 DNA reads as TGTGCCTGGAGTGTACAGGGGACCGGGGAGCTGTTTTTT. This gives the protein CAWSVQGTGELFF. The chain couples TRBV30 to TRBJ2-2; TRBD1 matches 7 bases. V shed 0 bases, J shed 5 bases, and the junction held 0 bases outside the gene matches. Germline V lookup: CDR1 GTSNPN, CDR2 SVGIG (reference sequence). The length of the CDR3 is 13 residues.